The rows below give T cell receptor beta chains drawn from one sample of a study of early T cells in non-severe SARS-CoV-2 infection. TCRdb processed the 5' RACE reads anew with MiXCR; each CDR3 protein has one entry. The table shows just under 65,000 distinct CDR3 sequences, with roughly 12% occurring only once. Material: whole blood, obtained at baseline. These receptors were collected from an adult who was a healthcare worker with PCR-confirmed SARS-CoV-2 infection or an uninfected control (not recorded which). CDR3s include the opening cysteine and the closing phenylalanine or tryptophan. The D gene is left open where the match is weak. The size entry is marked missing in some rows and otherwise reads once, few, many or a size class.

j_gene,abundance,d_gene,v_gene,CDR3nt,CDR3aa
TRBJ2-1,NA,TRBD2,TRBV6-5,TGTGCCAGCAGCCGCCGGGGGGGCGGTTCGTTCAATGAGCAGTTCTTC,CASSRRGGGSFNEQFF
TRBJ2-2,NA,TRBD1,TRBV6-4,TGTGCCAGCAGTACAGGGGCGAACACCGGGGAGCTGTTTTTT,CASSTGANTGELFF
TRBJ1-1,NA,TRBD1,TRBV20-1,TGCAGTGCTGGAGGACAGGGTGCCACTGAAGCTTTCTTT,CSAGGQGATEAFF
TRBJ2-4,many,TRBD2,TRBV29-1,TGCAGCGTGGGGACTAGCGGCGCTGGAGCCAAAAACATTCAGTACTTC,CSVGTSGAGAKNIQYF
TRBJ2-7,NA,NA,TRBV4-1,TGCGCCAGCAGCCTTAGGGACACCTCCTACGAGCAGTACTTC,CASSLRDTSYEQYF
TRBJ2-5,few,NA,TRBV7-6,TGTGCCAGCACCAACCCATGGGGGTTGCGGGAGACCCAGTACTTC,CASTNPWGLRETQYF
TRBJ2-1,few,NA,TRBV3-1,TGTGCCAGCAGCCAAAAGCCGAGCTCCTACAATGAGCAGTTCTTC,CASSQKPSSYNEQFF
TRBJ1-5,NA,NA,TRBV6-6,TGTGCCATCAGTGAAACAGGGTATAGCAATCAGCCCCAGCATTTT,CAISETGYSNQPQHF
TRBJ1-5,many,NA,TRBV7-8,TGTGCCAGCAGCTCAGGACGAGACAATCAGCCCCAGCATTTT,CASSSGRDNQPQHF
TRBJ2-7,NA,NA,TRBV7-9,TGTGCCAGCAGCTTATGGGAGGCGGGCGAGCAGTACTTC,CASSLWEAGEQYF
TRBJ2-5,few,NA,TRBV6-5,TGTGCCAGCGGAGCCCGTTTCGAGACCCAGTACTTC,CASGARFETQYF
TRBJ1-2,medium-sized,NA,TRBV11-2,TGTGCCAGCAGCGACACGAAGCTCTATGGCTACACCTTC,CASSDTKLYGYTF
TRBJ2-3,NA,NA,TRBV18,TGTGCCAGCTCACCTGTGGCCCTGGGGCAGGGGGATACGCAGTATTTT,CASSPVALGQGDTQYF
TRBJ1-2,NA,NA,TRBV19,TGTGCCAGTTCGGAGACGTCATTCGGTCGGGGCTACACCTTC,CASSETSFGRGYTF
TRBJ2-1,NA,TRBD2,TRBV7-2,TGTGCCAGCAGCGGAGGACTAGCGGGGGGAGGGGATGAGCAGTTCTTC,CASSGGLAGGGDEQFF
TRBJ2-5,many,NA,TRBV20-1,TGCAGTGCCCAGAGATACCGGGGAGAGACCCAGTACTTC,CSAQRYRGETQYF
TRBJ1-1,many,NA,TRBV2,TGTGCCAGCAGCGAGGGGGGAAGGGACACTGAAGCTTTCTTT,CASSEGGRDTEAFF